The present entry profiles one T cell receptor (beta chain) with its context. No antigen is known for it. The sample holds no much larger clone one base away, and base qualities are not on file. This sample was included in a study of blood T cell repertoires in COVID-19 (dated by TCRdb to the early 2020s). Study-level background: The collaborator samples originated in the United States, Italy and Spain and spanned the acute and convalescent phases of COVID-19. The dataset comprised deeply sampled blood TCRbeta repertoires from subjects exposed to, actively infected with, or recovered from COVID-19. The prospective study material was composed of cDNA or gDNA derived from T cells, B-cell-depleted T cells, or PBMCs. A freely available public database, intended as a resource for researchers studying the immune response to SARS-CoV-2, is where the repertoires were released. Samples were obtained from the ongoing ImmuneRACE study (first 160 participants) and from over 1,000 subjects provided by 6 global collaborators. Sample metadata almost always included a de-identified subject ID, COVID-19 status, age in years and sex. Where HLA class I and class II types were available, the types were taken from metadata supplied by the sample provider, not from assay-based typing. What the research found in general, with its limitations: The amount of clinical and demographic metadata varied by source and participant and was provided uncurated.

TCRbeta CDR3 regions were amplified from genomic DNA by means of the immunoSEQ Assay, a bias-controlled multiplex PCR. The authors' pipeline ran thus. The number of nucleated cells in each sample was estimated from the amplification of reference gene primers within the assay. To quantify the absolute abundance of each unique TCRbeta CDR3 rearrangement, sequence reads were collapsed and filtered. For each sample, productive Simpson clonality was calculated as the square root of Simpson's diversity index across productive rearrangements. TCRdb provides this immuneACCESS table in a form limited to in-frame rearrangements. Some clones are lacking; in checked studies, under half of them reflect an unresolved V gene, and why the rest are absent is not known. V, J and clone size were drawn from that table, and D and trimming were deduced from the DNA. The sample data list about 85,000 clones, and approximately 84% of these were observed just once. Around 6.5% of the sample lies in the top ten.

Deletion took 3 bases off V and 3 bases off J, with a span of 9 bases between the germline ends. The CDR3 sequence holds 13 residues, the cysteine and phenylalanine included. The retained sequence is limited to the CDR3, 39 bases, with the frame set at the first base. Collaborating institutions collected whole blood in K2EDTA tubes following their own protocols. For TCRbeta analysis, collaborators shipped samples in one of three forms: frozen whole blood, isolated PBMCs, or DNA extracted from either of those sample types. Recombination linked TRBV12-3 or TRBV12-4 to TRBJ2-7; tentative D gene TRBD1, with 6 bases matching. The TCR comes from a man between 60 and 75 years old with acute or convalescent COVID-19. Sequences were obtained from peripheral blood. The sequenced DNA: TGTGCCAGCAGTTTGGGACACTACTACGAGCAGTACTTC. It is translated as CASSLGHYYEQYF.